The 18 T cell receptor beta chains below come from one sample, sequenced in a study of cytomegalovirus exposure and HLA in healthy donors (dated by TCRdb to between 2016 and 2019). Library preparation was by the immunoSEQ multiplex PCR assay. For the multiplex PCR, a mixture combining 60 forward primers for TCR Vbeta segments and 13 reverse primers for TCR Jbeta segments was used. TCRdb's version of the immuneACCESS table is confined to in-frame rearrangements and falls short of the full clone set. An unresolved V gene accounts for under half of the shortfall where checked; the remainder is of unknown origin. The sample table shows about 67,000 clones, and around 67% are seen once. In total, the top ten clones hold approximately 2.2% of the sample. Material: PBMCs. The receptor source for this set is a woman between 25 and 40 years old in good health and CMV-seronegative.

The genes are TRBV2 and TRBJ1-2; D unclear. Trimming took off 5 bases at V and 4 bases at J, with 14 bases between the two ends. This CDR3 is built from 14 residues. CDR1 SNHLY and CDR2 FYNNEI come from the germline V gene. This CDR3 reads CASSMDGVSYGYTF. CDR3 DNA sequence: TGTGCCAGCAGTATGGACGGGGTCAGCTATGGCTACACCTTC.

This clone was counted only a few times. The chain joins TRBV7-3 to TRBJ2-2; 12 nucleotides line up with TRBD2. This CDR3 has 14 residues. Germline CDR1 and CDR2: SGHTA and FQGTGA. Trimming cost V 5 bases and J 8 bases; bases outside gene matches: 3. The CDR3 coding sequence is TGTGCCAGCAGCCAGGGGACTAGCGGGGGGGAGCTGTTTTTT. Amino acid sequence: CASSQGTSGGELFF.

J is TRBJ2-2 and V is TRBV28; TRBD2 might be the D (6 bases). V was cut by 6 bases and J by 1 base, with 12 bases left in between. The CDR3 runs to 15 residues. Germline loops: CDR1 MDHEN, CDR2 SYDVKM. CDR3 sequence (DNA): TGTGCCAGCAGGCCTGGGACTGAGAACACCGGGGAGCTGTTTTTT. Translation: CASRPGTENTGELFF.

A single count supports this clone. One junction end does not reproduce the germline sequence, and a read error may be involved. The same CDR3 arises from other DNA sequences in this sample as well. The rearrangement links TRBV4-1 to TRBJ1-2, with TRBD1 identical over 7 bases. The length of the CDR3 is 15 residues. Germline V gene sequence: CDR1 MGHRA, CDR2 YSYEKL. The CDR3 sequence is CASSQDRRQGIGYTF. The CDR3 DNA is TGTGCCAGCAGCCAAGATAGGAGACAGGGCATCGGGTACACCTTC.

The genes are TRBV6-6 and TRBJ1-2; TRBD1 agrees at 8 bases. Germline loops: CDR1 MNHNY, CDR2 SVGAGI (reference sequence). The V gene end was trimmed by 2 bases and the J gene end by 4 bases; junction bases not matched to a gene: 3. This CDR3 comprises 14 residues. CDR3: CASSYGTGGYGYTF. CDR3 DNA: TGTGCCAGCAGTTACGGGACAGGTGGCTATGGCTACACCTTC.

This sequence joins TRBV28 and TRBJ1-1; the match to TRBD1 covers 7 bases. Trimming at V came to 3 bases and at J to 3 bases, leaving 4 bases not matched to a gene. This CDR3 spans 14 amino acids. Per germline, CDR1 MDHEN and CDR2 SYDVKM. This CDR3 is CASSFRTGYTEAFF. CDR3 bases: TGTGCCAGCAGTTTTCGGACAGGATACACTGAAGCTTTCTTT.

The chain recombines TRBV7-2 with TRBJ1-2, with D possibly TRBD1 on 6 matching bases. The CDR3 consists of 14 residues. V shed 5 bases and J shed 5 bases, with 15 bases lying between them. Germline CDR1 reads SGHTA; CDR2 reads FQGNSA. CDR3 residues: CASSPAGTPYGYTF. The CDR3 nucleotides are TGTGCCAGCAGCCCAGCCGGGACACCTTATGGCTACACCTTC. Based on the CDR3 plus reference TRBV7-2 and TRBJ1-2, the full variable domain is GAGVSQSPSNKVTEKGKDVELRCDPISGHTALYWYRQSLGQGLEFLIYFQGNSAPDKSGLPSDRFSAERTGGSVSTLTIQRTQQEDSAVYLCASSPAGTPYGYTFGSGTRLTVV.

Remarks on this clone: The same CDR3 can be traced to other DNA sequences in this sample. The rearrangement links TRBV5-1 to TRBJ1-4, with TRBD1 matching 7 bases. Germline-derived CDR1 and CDR2 are SGHRS and YFSETQ. The CDR3 is 15 residues long. Trimming cost V 0 bases and J 8 bases; bases outside gene matches: 7. The CDR3 spells CASSLVGQGGEKLFF. In nucleotides, the CDR3 is TGCGCCAGCAGCTTGGTCGGGCAGGGGGGCGAAAAACTGTTTTTT. The full variable domain, with the rest looked up from reference TRBV5-1 and TRBJ1-4, is KAGVTQTPRYLIKTRGQQVTLSCSPISGHRSVSWYQQTPGQGLQFLFEYFSETQRNKGNFPGRFSGRQFSNSRSEMNVSTLELGDSALYLCASSLVGQGGEKLFFGSGTQLSVL.

The V gene is TRBV5-1, the J gene TRBJ2-2, with TRBD1 identical over 10 bases. In germline, CDR1 is SGHRS, CDR2 YFSETQ. The CDR3 consists of 16 residues. The V and J ends lost 0 bases and 3 bases, in that order; junction bases with no gene match: 2. The CDR3 loop is CASSLGGQGYTGELFF. In nucleotides, the CDR3 is TGCGCCAGCAGCTTGGGGGGACAGGGGTACACCGGGGAGCTGTTTTTT.

Only a few counts were recorded for this clone. The chain combines TRBV5-6 with TRBJ1-4; 10 bases are shared with TRBD1. Trimming removed 4 bases from V and 7 bases from J; junction bases left unmatched: 10. Germline V gene lookup returns CDR1 SGHDT and CDR2 YYEEEE. This CDR3 contains 16 residues. In nucleotides, the CDR3 is TGTGCCAGCAGCCCCGGGACAGGGGAGCGTCGTGAAAAACTGTTTTTT. Translated: CASSPGTGERREKLFF.

The chain recombines TRBV30 with TRBJ2-7, with 9 bases identical to TRBD1. Germline assignment: CDR1 GTSNPN and CDR2 SVGIG (reference sequence). The ends lost 1 base at V and 7 bases at J; junction bases unmatched: 8. CDR3 length equals 14 residues. CDR3 residues: CAWSAGTGSREQYF. In nucleotides, the CDR3 is TGTGCCTGGAGTGCCGGGACAGGGTCTCGAGAGCAGTACTTC. Looking up the rest from reference TRBV30 and TRBJ2-7 gives the full variable domain: SQTIHQWPATLVQPVGSPLSLECTVEGTSNPNLYWYRQAAGRGLQLLFYSVGIGQISSEVPQNLSASRPQDRQFILSSKKLLLSDSGFYLCAWSAGTGSREQYFGPGTRLTVT.

This clone was found a few times. V usage is TRBV6-5 and J usage is TRBJ1-2; possible D gene TRBD1, 5 bases. The CDR3 length is 13 residues. Germline V CDR1 and CDR2: MNHEY, SVGAGI. V shed 10 bases and J shed 4 bases, with 16 bases lying between them. The CDR3 protein is CATQPTGVYGYTF. The CDR3 nucleotides read TGTGCCACCCAACCTACAGGAGTCTATGGCTACACCTTC.

This clone was detected only once. V is TRBV6-5 and J is TRBJ1-2; unclear D gene. Germline assignment: CDR1 MNHEY and CDR2 SVGAGI. Trimming shortened V by 5 bases and J by 8 bases, and 15 bases separated the two germline ends. CDR3 length equals 13 residues. The CDR3 protein is CASSEAPGGGYTF. In DNA, the CDR3 is TGTGCCAGCAGTGAAGCCCCGGGAGGCGGCTACACCTTC.

By proportion, this clone is medium-sized. The gene calls are TRBV9 and TRBJ1-2, with 9 bases that match TRBD1. The CDR3 extends over 14 amino acids. Germline lookup yields CDR1 SGDLS and CDR2 YYNGEE. Trimming cost V 4 bases and J 8 bases; bases outside gene matches: 9. The CDR3 protein is CASSTTGGQNGYTF. The CDR3 nucleotides are TGTGCCAGCAGCACTACAGGGGGCCAAAACGGCTACACCTTC.

Points on this clone: The junction does not match germline at one end; this may be a read error. The sample has other DNA sequences that encode this CDR3 too. The chain links TRBV6-1 to TRBJ2-6, with D tentatively TRBD1 (5 bases). The germline V gene has CDR1 MNHNS and CDR2 SASEGT. This CDR3 is built from 15 residues. The CDR3 DNA is TGTGCCAGCAGTGAATACTGGTCTGGGGCCAATGTCCTGACTTTC. Its translation: CASSEYWSGANVLTF.

The chain joins TRBV6-1 to TRBJ2-5, with TRBD2 identical over 8 bases. CDR1 is MNHNS and CDR2 is SASEGT in the germline V gene. The V segment lost 3 bases and the J segment 1 base; nucleotides outside the gene matches: 10. The length of the CDR3 is 17 residues. CDR3 DNA: TGTGCCAGCAGTGAGGGTGTCGGGGGGGGGATCCAAGAGACCCAGTACTTC. Protein sequence: CASSEGVGGGIQETQYF.

CDR3 residues: CASSYSRGNGELFF. Here the CDR3 DNA reads TGTGCCAGCAGTTACTCAAGGGGTAACGGGGAGCTGTTTTTT. The V and J genes are TRBV6-5 and TRBJ2-2, with a possible D match to TRBD1 (5 bases). This CDR3 comprises 14 residues. Trimming cost V 0 bases and J 7 bases, with 9 bases left between them. Germline V gene lookup returns CDR1 MNHEY and CDR2 SVGAGI.

The chain is built from TRBV6-6 and TRBJ1-5; TRBD1 matches at 8 bases. Unmatched junction bases numbered 3, after V lost 5 bases and J lost 6 bases. CDR1 is MNHNY and CDR2 is SVGAGI in the germline V gene (reference sequence). The CDR3 loop spans 13 amino acids. For the CDR3, the DNA is TGTGCCAGCAGTCCAGACAGGGGTCAGCCCCAGCATTTT. Encoded protein: CASSPDRGQPQHF.